This T cell receptor beta chain was found in a study of cytomegalovirus exposure and HLA in healthy donors. Researchers ran the PCR with 60 Vbeta and 13 Jbeta primers. The table came from immunoSEQ multiplex PCR; TCRdb's copy has only in-frame clones and leaves some out. Found here are some 170,000 clones, 77% of them singletons; the top ten hold 3.5% to 4.5%. The CDR3 length is 16 residues. With 7 bases clipped from V and 5 bases from J, the junction kept 13 bases outside the gene matches. Germline loops: CDR1 MNHNY, CDR2 SVGAGI (reference sequence). The sequenced sample consisted of PBMCs. This chain uses TRBV6-6 with TRBJ2-2; 7 bases line up with TRBD1. The clonotype originates from a man between 25 and 39 years old in good health and CMV-seropositive. For the CDR3, the DNA is TGTGCCAGCATTCCCCTACAGGGGCCCGAAACCGGGGAGCTGTTTTTT. Translated, it gives CASIPLQGPETGELFF.